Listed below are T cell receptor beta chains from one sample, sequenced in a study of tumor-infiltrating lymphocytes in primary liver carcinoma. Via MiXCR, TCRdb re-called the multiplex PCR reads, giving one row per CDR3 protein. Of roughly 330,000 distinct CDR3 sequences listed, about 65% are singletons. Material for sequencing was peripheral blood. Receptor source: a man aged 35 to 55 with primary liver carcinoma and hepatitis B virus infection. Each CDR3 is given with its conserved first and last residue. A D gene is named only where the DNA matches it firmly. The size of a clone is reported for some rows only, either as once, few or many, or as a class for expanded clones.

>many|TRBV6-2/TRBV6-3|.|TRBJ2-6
CASSSSGGANVLTF
TGTGCCAGCAGTTCCTCAGGTGGGGCCAACGTCCTGACTTTC
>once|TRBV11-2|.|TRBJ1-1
CASSLKAQAEGFF
TGTGCCAGCAGTCTCAAGGCCCAGGCGGAAGGTTTCTTT
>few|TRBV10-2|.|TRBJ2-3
CASSGTPGRLTTDTQYF
TGCGCCAGCAGTGGTACCCCTGGGCGGCTAACCACAGATACGCAGTATTTT
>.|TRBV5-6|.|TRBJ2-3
CASSFRAGSTDTRYF
TGTGCCAGCAGCTTTAGGGCGGGAAGCACAGATACGCGGTACTTT
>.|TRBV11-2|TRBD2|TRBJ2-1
CAISWTSGGQYNEQFF
TGTGCCATCAGCTGGACCAGCGGGGGGCAATACAATGAGCAGTTCTTC
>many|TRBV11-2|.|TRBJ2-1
CASSLLFVQTEQFF
TGTGCCAGCAGCTTATTATTTGTTCAGACTGAGCAGTTCTTC
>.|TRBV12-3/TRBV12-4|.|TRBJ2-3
CASSFSAGNTQYF
TGTGCCAGCAGTTTTTCGGCCGGGAATACGCAGTATTTT
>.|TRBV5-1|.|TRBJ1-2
CASSLGQVAYDYTF
TGCGCCAGCAGCTTGGGACAAGTGGCCTATGACTACACCTTC
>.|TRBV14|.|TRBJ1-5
CASSQGPNQPQHF
TGTGCCAGCAGCCAGGGCCCTAATCAGCCCCAGCATTTT
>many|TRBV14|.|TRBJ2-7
CASSSNADRQYF
TGTGCCAGCAGCTCAAACGCGGACAGGCAGTACTTC
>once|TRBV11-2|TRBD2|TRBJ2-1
CASSLRGGSYNEQFF
TGTGCCAGCAGCTTACGGGGGGGTTCCTACAATGAGCAGTTCTTC
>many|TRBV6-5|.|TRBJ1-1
CASSYSGGAEAFF
TGTGCCAGCAGTTACTCAGGGGGGGCTGAAGCTTTCTTT
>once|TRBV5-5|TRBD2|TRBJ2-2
CASSQLAGGFVELFF
TGTGCCAGCAGCCAACTAGCGGGAGGGTTCGTGGAGCTGTTTTTT
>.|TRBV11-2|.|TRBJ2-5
CASTGWTTGSSRGAQYF
TGTGCCAGCACCGGTTGGACTACAGGGTCCTCAAGGGGGGCCCAGTACTTC
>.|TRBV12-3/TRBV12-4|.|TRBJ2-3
CASSHRRRVRRDTQYF
TGTGCCAGCAGTCATCGGAGGAGGGTAAGAAGAGATACGCAGTATTTT
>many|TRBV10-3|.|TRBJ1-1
CAISEPGLNTEAFF
TGTGCCATCAGTGAGCCCGGGCTGAACACTGAAGCTTTCTTT
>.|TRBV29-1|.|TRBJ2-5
CSVQQVAVGESQYF
TGCAGCGTACAACAGGTGGCCGTCGGGGAGAGCCAGTACTTC
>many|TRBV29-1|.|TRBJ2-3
CSVEGPGRQIPTQYF
TGCAGCGTTGAGGGACCGGGACGCCAAATCCCCACGCAGTATTTT
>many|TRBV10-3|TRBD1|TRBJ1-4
CAISRQGENEKLFF
TGTGCCATCAGCAGACAGGGCGAAAATGAAAAACTGTTTTTT
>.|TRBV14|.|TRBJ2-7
CTSSQEGLNRESYEQYF
TGTACCAGCAGCCAAGAAGGCCTGAACAGAGAAAGCTACGAGCAGTACTTC
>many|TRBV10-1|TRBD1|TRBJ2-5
CASSQDRGEETQYF
TGCGCCAGCAGTCAGGACAGGGGGGAAGAGACCCAGTACTTC
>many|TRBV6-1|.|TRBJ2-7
CASSVRLGDGYYEQYF
TGTGCCAGCAGTGTGCGTCTAGGAGACGGGTACTACGAGCAGTACTTC
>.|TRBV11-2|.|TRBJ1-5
CASSLSVDSNQPQDF
TGTGCCAGCAGCTTAAGCGTCGATAGCAATCAGCCCCAGGATTTC
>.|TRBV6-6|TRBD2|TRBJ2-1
CASSYTLTPGLAPYNEQFF
TGTGCCAGCAGTTACACCCTTACTCCGGGACTAGCGCCCTACAATGAGCAGTTCTTC
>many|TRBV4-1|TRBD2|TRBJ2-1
CASSPELAGGYNEQFF
TGCGCCAGCAGCCCCGAATTAGCGGGAGGATACAATGAGCAGTTCTTC
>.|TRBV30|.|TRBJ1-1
CAWSLGTSQAFF
TGTGCCTGGAGTTTGGGAACGAGTCAAGCTTTCTTT
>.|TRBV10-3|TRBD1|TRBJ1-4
CAISGNRGPNEKLFF
TGTGCCATCAGTGGGAACAGGGGGCCTAATGAAAAACTGTTTTTT
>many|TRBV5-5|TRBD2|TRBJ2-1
CASSFRLAAEQFF
TGTGCCAGCAGCTTCAGACTAGCGGCAGAGCAGTTCTTC
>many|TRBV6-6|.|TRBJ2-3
CASSTGRTDTQYF
TGTGCCAGCAGTACGGGACGCACAGATACGCAGTATTTT
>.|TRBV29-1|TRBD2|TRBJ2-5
CSVDFAGEGKTQYF
TGCAGCGTTGATTTCGCGGGAGAGGGGAAGACCCAGTACTTC
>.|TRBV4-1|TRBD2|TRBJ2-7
CASSLGGYDVQYF
TGCGCCAGCAGCCTCGGGGGGTACGACGTGCAGTACTTC
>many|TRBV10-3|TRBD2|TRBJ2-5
CAISERTSGSQETQYF
TGTGCCATCTCTGAGAGGACTAGCGGGAGTCAAGAGACCCAGTACTTC
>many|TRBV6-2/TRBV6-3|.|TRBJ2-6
CASSYGESNVLTF
TGTGCCAGCAGTTATGGGGAATCCAACGTCCTGACTTTC
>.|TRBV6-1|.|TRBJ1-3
CATANLGSSSENTIYF
TGTGCCACCGCTAACCTAGGGTCGAGCTCTGAAAACACCATATATTTT
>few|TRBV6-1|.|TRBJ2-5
CASSEVSGGETQYF
TGTGCCAGCAGTGAAGTCAGCGGTGGAGAGACCCAGTACTTC